These 9 T cell receptor beta chains were all obtained from the same sample, sequenced in a study of response to subunit inactivated influenza vaccine. MiXCR, applied by TCRdb to the RT-PCR reads, yields one record per CDR3 protein. The sample lists about 540,000 distinct CDR3 sequences, roughly 25% seen once, with approximately 3% in the top ten. The sample was also linked to a second study, of T cells expressing NK-cell markers. According to that study: TCR beta libraries carry UMIs added by 5'RACE template switching.

The source was CD4+ T cells sorted from PBMCs, collected about 13 days after vaccination. These receptors came from a man aged 45 to 65 who received an inactivated influenza vaccine.

This clonotype has only a few counts. The gene calls are TRBV4-2 and TRBJ1-4, with D unresolved. The germline CDR1 and CDR2 sequences are LGHNA and YNFKEQ. The CDR3 has 14 amino acids. V lost 6 bases, J lost 6 bases, and 14 bases lay in between. CDR3 amino acids: CASRRTGEDEKLFF. The CDR3 coding sequence is TGTGCCAGCAGGCGAACCGGGGAGGATGAAAAACTGTTTTTT.

V is TRBV2 and J is TRBJ2-1, with 10 bases fitting TRBD2. After removal of 9 bases from V and 3 bases from J, the junction contained 8 bases not matched to a gene. The CDR3 is made up of 15 amino acids. Germline loops: CDR1 SNHLY, CDR2 FYNNEI. The CDR3 reads CASRAGGPLYNEQFF. CDR3 nucleotides: TGTGCCAGTCGAGCGGGGGGGCCTCTCTACAATGAGCAGTTCTTC.

The gene calls are TRBV7-2 and TRBJ2-7; D gene uncertain. Trimming removed 1 base at V and 3 bases at J, with 13 bases between. The CDR3 is 15 residues long. Germline CDR1 reads SGHTA; CDR2 reads FQGNSA. Here the CDR3 DNA reads TGTGCCAGCAGCTTAGGCGGCAGGCCCAACTACGAGCAGTACTTC. It translates to CASSLGGRPNYEQYF.

The J gene is TRBJ2-5, the V gene TRBV12-3 or TRBV12-4; 8 positions agree with TRBD2. The CDR3 loop spans 14 amino acids. V lost 1 base to trimming and J lost 5 bases; unmatched junction nucleotides: 3. CDR3 protein: CASSLGSGVETQYF. CDR3 nucleotides: TGTGCCAGCAGTTTAGGTAGCGGGGTGGAGACCCAGTACTTC.

J is TRBJ1-1 and V is TRBV5-1; no definite D call. The CDR3 extends over 15 amino acids. V was cut by 0 bases and J by 5 bases, with 14 bases left in between. Germline assignment: CDR1 SGHRS and CDR2 YFSETQ. This chain's CDR3 is CASSLGLRDRTEAFF. DNA for the CDR3: TGCGCCAGCAGCTTGGGGTTAAGGGATCGGACTGAAGCTTTCTTT.

This clonotype appeared a single time. The chain links TRBV3-1 to TRBJ2-2; D possibly corresponds to TRBD1 (6 bases). The germline V and J ends were trimmed by 1 base and 12 bases, with 6 bases remaining between them. Germline V CDR1 and CDR2: LGHDT, YNNKEL (reference sequence). The CDR3 is made up of 11 amino acids. This CDR3 is CASSQGGQLFF. CDR3 DNA sequence: TGTGCCAGCAGCCAAGGGGGGCAGCTGTTTTTT.

The chain employs TRBV6-4 and TRBJ1-2; 7 bases match TRBD1. CDR3 length equals 13 residues. Trimming at V came to 6 bases and at J to 8 bases, leaving 9 bases not matched to a gene. Per germline, CDR1 MRHNA and CDR2 SNTAGT. CDR3 nucleotide sequence: TGTGCCAGCAGCCGGGACAGTCGGGGGGGCTACACCTTC. This translates into CASSRDSRGGYTF.

The chain recombines TRBV9 with TRBJ1-1, with a weak D call TRBD1 (6 bases). Trimming shortened V by 9 bases and J by 0 bases, and 18 bases separated the two germline ends. The CDR3 has 15 amino acids. Germline V CDR1 and CDR2: SGDLS, YYNGEE. Here the CDR3 DNA reads TGTGCCACCACACGTGGGGGCTTCATGAACACTGAAGCTTTCTTT. Translated: CATTRGGFMNTEAFF.

This clonotype was counted a few times. The chain joins TRBV28 to TRBJ2-7; D gene uncertain. The CDR3 extends over 14 amino acids. The ends were cut back, 2 bases at V and 3 bases at J, with 11 bases in the middle. Germline V gives CDR1 MDHEN, CDR2 SYDVKM. CDR3 bases: TGTGCCAGCAGTTTAAAACAGCCTCGCTACGAGCAGTACTTC. Residues: CASSLKQPRYEQYF. Based on the CDR3 plus reference TRBV28 and TRBJ2-7, the full variable domain is DVKVTQSSRYLVKRTGEKVFLECVQDMDHENMFWYRQDPGLGLRLIYFSYDVKMKEKGDIPEGYSVSREKKERFSLILESASTNQTSMYLCASSLKQPRYEQYFGPGTRLTVT.